Sequencing of this T cell receptor beta chain was carried out in a study of cytomegalovirus exposure and HLA in healthy donors. Amplification used 60 Vbeta primers and 13 Jbeta primers. The data were produced by immunoSEQ multiplex PCR, yet TCRdb's version contains in-frame clones alone and is incomplete. Counted here are over 150,000 clones, 80% to 85% occurring once; the ten biggest clones make up 6.5%. CDR1 is LNHDA and CDR2 is SQIVND in the germline V gene (reference sequence). The CDR3 runs to 17 residues. The J segment lost 4 bases and the V segment lost 4 bases, leaving 14 bases of the junction unmatched.

The source is a woman between 45 and 65 years old in good health and CMV-seropositive. This chain uses TRBV19 with TRBJ1-2; 8 bases line up with TRBD1. Sequencing input: PBMCs. The CDR3 nucleotides are TGTGCCAGTAGTACGCGCCTCTTCAGGGGGCCCTCCTATGGCTACACCTTC. Protein: CASSTRLFRGPSYGYTF.